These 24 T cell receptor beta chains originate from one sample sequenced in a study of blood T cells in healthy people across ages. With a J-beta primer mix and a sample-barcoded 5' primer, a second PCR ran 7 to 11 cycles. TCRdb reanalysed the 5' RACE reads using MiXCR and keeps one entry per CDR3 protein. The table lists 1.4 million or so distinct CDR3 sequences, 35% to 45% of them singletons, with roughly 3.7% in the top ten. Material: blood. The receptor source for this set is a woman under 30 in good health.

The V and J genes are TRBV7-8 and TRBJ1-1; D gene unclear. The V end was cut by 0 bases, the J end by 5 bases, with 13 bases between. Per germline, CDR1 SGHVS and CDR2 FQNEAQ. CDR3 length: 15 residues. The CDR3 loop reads CASSLAFAGLTEAFF. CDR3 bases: TGTGCCAGCAGCTTAGCCTTCGCCGGGCTAACTGAAGCTTTCTTT.

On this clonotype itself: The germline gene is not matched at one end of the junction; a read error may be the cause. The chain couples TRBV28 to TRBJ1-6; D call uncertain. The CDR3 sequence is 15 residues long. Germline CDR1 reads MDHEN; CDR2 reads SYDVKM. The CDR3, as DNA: TGTGCCAGCAGGGATGTAAGCTCCTATAATTCACCCCCCCACTTT. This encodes CASRDVSSYNSPPHF.

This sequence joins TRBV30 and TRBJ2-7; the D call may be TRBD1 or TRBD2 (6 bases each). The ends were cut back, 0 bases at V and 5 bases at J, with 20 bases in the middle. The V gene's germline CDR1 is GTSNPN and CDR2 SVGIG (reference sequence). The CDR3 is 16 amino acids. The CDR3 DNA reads TGTGCCTGGAGTGTACTAGCCACAGGGAGAGTCAACGAGCAGTACTTC. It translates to CAWSVLATGRVNEQYF.

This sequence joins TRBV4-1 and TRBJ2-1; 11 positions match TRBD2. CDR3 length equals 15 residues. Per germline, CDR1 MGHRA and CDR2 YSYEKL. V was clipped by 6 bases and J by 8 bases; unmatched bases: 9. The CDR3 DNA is TGCGCCAGCAGTCTTAGCGGGGGGGCCGGTCATGAGCAGTTCTTC. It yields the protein CASSLSGGAGHEQFF.

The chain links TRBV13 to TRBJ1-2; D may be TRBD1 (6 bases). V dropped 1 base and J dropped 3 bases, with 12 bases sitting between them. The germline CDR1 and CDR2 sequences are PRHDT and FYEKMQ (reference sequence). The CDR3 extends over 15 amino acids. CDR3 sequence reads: CASSLEGGIDYGYTF. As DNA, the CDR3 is TGTGCCAGCAGCTTAGAGGGGGGTATCGACTATGGCTACACCTTC.

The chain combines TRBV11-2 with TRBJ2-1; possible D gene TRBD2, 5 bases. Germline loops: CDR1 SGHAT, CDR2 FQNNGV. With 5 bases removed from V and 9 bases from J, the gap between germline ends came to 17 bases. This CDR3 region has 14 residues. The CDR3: CASSLRTIGGEQFF. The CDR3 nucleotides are TGTGCCAGCAGCCTAAGGACGATAGGAGGTGAGCAGTTCTTC.

CDR3 nucleotide sequence: TGTGCCACCAGTGATTCGATTTCCACAGATACGCAGTATTTT. This gives the protein CATSDSISTDTQYF. V gene TRBV24-1 combines with J gene TRBJ2-3; no clear D. The V gene's germline CDR1 is KGHDR and CDR2 SFDVKD. The CDR3 sequence is 14 residues long. V lost 2 bases and J 2 bases, leaving 7 bases between the germline ends.

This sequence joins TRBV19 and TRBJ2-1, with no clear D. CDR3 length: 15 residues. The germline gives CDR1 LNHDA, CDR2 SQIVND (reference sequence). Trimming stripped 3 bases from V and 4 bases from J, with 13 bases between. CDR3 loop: CASSILPSDYNEQFF. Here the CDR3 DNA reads TGTGCCAGTAGTATTCTCCCCTCGGATTACAATGAGCAGTTCTTC.

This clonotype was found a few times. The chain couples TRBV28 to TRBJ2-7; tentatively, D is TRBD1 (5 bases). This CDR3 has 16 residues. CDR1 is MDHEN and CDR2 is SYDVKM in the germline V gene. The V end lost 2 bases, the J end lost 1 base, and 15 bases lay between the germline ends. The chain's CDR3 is CASSLPPPGNSYEQYF. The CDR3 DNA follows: TGTGCCAGCAGTTTACCCCCCCCAGGGAATTCCTACGAGCAGTACTTC. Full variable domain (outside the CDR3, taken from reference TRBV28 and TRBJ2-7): DVKVTQSSRYLVKRTGEKVFLECVQDMDHENMFWYRQDPGLGLRLIYFSYDVKMKEKGDIPEGYSVSREKKERFSLILESASTNQTSMYLCASSLPPPGNSYEQYFGPGTRLTVT.

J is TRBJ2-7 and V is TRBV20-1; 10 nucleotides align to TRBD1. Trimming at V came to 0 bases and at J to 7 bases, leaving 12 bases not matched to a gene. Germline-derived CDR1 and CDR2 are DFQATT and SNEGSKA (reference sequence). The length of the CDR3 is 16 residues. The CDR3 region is CSARDLTGGSYNEQYF. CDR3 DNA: TGCAGTGCTAGAGACCTGACAGGGGGCTCCTACAATGAGCAGTACTTC.

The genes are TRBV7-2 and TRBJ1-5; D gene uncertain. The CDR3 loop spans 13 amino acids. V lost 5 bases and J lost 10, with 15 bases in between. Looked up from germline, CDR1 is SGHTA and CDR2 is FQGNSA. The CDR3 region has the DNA TGTGCCAGCAGCCTCCGACGTAATGAACCCCAGCATTTT. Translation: CASSLRRNEPQHF.

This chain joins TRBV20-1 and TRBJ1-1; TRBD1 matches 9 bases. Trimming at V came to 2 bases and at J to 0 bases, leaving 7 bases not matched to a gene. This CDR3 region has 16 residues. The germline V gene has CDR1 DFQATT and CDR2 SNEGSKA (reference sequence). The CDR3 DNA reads TGCAGTGCTAGAAGGGGGACAGGGCTTATGAACACTGAAGCTTTCTTT. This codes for CSARRGTGLMNTEAFF.

The CDR3 DNA is TGTGCCAGCAGCGTAGAGGTGAAGCAGTACTTC. Translating it yields CASSVEVKQYF. The rearrangement uses TRBV7-9 and TRBJ2-5; D is ambiguous. Germline lookup yields CDR1 SEHNR and CDR2 FQNEAQ (reference sequence). Trimming removed 5 bases from V and 11 bases from J, with 12 bases in between. This CDR3 contains 11 residues.

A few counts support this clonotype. The CDR3 DNA sequence: TGTGCCAGCAGCTTGACGGGACCTGGTTATGGCTACACCTTC. It translates to CASSLTGPGYGYTF. This rearrangement joins TRBV5-5 to TRBJ1-2, with a weak D call TRBD1 (5 bases). The CDR3 contains 14 residues. Germline values: CDR1 SGHKS, CDR2 YYEKEE (reference sequence). V lost 1 base to trimming and J lost 5 bases, with 12 bases between them.

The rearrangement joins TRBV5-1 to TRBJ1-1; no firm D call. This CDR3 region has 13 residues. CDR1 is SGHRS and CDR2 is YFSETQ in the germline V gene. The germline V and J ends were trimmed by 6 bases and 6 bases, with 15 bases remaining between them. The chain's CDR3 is CASTPGELSEAFF. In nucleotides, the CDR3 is TGCGCCAGCACCCCCGGGGAGTTGTCTGAAGCTTTCTTT.

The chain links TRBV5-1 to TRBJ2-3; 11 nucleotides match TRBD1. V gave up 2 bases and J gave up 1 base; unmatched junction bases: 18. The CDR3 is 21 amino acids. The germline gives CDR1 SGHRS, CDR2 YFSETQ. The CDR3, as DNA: TGCGCCAGCAGCTTAGTTTCCGGGACAGGGGGAAAGTTGTTGGGCACAGATACGCAGTATTTT. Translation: CASSLVSGTGGKLLGTDTQYF.

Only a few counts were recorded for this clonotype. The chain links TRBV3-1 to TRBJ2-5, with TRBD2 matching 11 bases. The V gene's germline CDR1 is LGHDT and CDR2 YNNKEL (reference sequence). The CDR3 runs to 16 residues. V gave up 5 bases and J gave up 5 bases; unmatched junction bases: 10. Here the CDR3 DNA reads TGTGCCAGCAGCTCGCAGACTAGCGGGAACGGTGAGACCCAGTACTTC. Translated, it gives CASSSQTSGNGETQYF.

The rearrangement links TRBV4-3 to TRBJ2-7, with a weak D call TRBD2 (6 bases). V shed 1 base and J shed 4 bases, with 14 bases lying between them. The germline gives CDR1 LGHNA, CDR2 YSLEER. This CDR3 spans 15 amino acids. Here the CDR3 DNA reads TGCGCCAGCAGCCAAGGGAGGGTGGGTTGGTACGAGCAGTACTTC. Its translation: CASSQGRVGWYEQYF.

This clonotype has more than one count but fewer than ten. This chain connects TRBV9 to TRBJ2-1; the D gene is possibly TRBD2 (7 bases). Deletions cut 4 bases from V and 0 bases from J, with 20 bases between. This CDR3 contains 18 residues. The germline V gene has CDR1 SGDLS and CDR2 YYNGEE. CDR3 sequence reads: CASSRAGHALSSYNEQFF. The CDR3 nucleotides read TGTGCCAGCAGCCGAGCGGGACACGCTCTAAGCTCCTACAATGAGCAGTTCTTC.

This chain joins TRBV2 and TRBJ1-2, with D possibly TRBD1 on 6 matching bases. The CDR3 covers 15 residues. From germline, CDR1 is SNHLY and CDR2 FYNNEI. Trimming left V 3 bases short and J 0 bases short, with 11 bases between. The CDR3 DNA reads TGTGCCAGCAGTGAGAGGGGGGATACTAACTATGGCTACACCTTC. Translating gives CASSERGDTNYGYTF. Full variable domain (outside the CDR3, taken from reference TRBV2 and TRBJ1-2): EPEVTQTPSHQVTQMGQEVILRCVPISNHLYFYWYRQILGQKVEFLVSFYNNEISEKSEIFDDQFSVERPDGSNFTLKIRSTKLEDSAMYFCASSERGDTNYGYTFGSGTRLTVV.

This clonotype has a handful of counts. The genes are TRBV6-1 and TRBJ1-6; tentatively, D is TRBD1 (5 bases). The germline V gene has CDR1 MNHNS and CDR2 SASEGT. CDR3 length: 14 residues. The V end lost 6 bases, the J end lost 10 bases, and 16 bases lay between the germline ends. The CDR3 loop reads CASRSGHSTSPLHF. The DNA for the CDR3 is TGTGCCAGCAGGAGTGGACATTCAACGTCACCCCTCCACTTT.

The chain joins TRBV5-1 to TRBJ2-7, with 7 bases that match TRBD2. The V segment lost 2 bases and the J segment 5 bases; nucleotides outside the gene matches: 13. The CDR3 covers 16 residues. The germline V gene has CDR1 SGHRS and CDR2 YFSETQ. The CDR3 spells CASSFRGSGPVNEQYF. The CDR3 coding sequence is TGCGCCAGCAGCTTTCGCGGGAGTGGACCGGTGAACGAGCAGTACTTC.

The CDR3 DNA reads TGCGCCAGCAAGGGGGGGACAGGGATGGACAATGAGCAGTACTTC. Its protein product is CASKGGTGMDNEQYF. This chain links TRBV5-1 with TRBJ2-5, with TRBD1 matching over 9 bases. The CDR3 loop spans 15 amino acids. Germline loops: CDR1 SGHRS, CDR2 YFSETQ. V lost 6 bases, J lost 11 bases, and 17 bases stayed unmatched.

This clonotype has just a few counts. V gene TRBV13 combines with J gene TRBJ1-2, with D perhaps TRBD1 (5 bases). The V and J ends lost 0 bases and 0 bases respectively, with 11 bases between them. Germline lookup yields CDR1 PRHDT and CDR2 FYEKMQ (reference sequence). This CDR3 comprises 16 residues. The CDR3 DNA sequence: TGTGCCAGCAGCTTAGGAGGGAGACAGTCTAACTATGGCTACACCTTC. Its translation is CASSLGGRQSNYGYTF.